What follows are 24 T cell receptor beta chains derived from one specimen sequenced in a study of T cell changes during pregnancy in multiple sclerosis. Only in-frame clones appear in the TCRdb table, and some are missing; sequencing was by immunoSEQ multiplex PCR. Of around 64,000 clones listed, 93% are singletons. The material sequenced was CD8+ T cells from peripheral blood mononuclear cells, taken in the third trimester of pregnancy. Receptor source: a female donor with multiple sclerosis, enrolled in a pregnancy study.

The rearrangement joins TRBV7-8 to TRBJ2-7; 9 bases fit TRBD1. Per the germline V gene, CDR1 is SGHVS and CDR2 is FQNEAQ. This CDR3 spans 13 amino acids. After removal of 4 bases from V and 5 bases from J, the junction contained 3 bases not matched to a gene. Here the CDR3 reads CASSSWTGDEQYF. CDR3 DNA: TGTGCCAGCAGCTCCTGGACAGGGGACGAGCAGTACTTC. Full variable domain (outside the CDR3, taken from reference TRBV7-8 and TRBJ2-7): GAGVSQSPRYKVAKRGQDVALRCDPISGHVSLFWYQQALGQGPEFLTYFQNEAQLDKSGLPSDRFFAERPEGSVSTLKIQRTQQEDSAVYLCASSSWTGDEQYFGPGTRLTVT.

The chain employs TRBV5-6 and TRBJ2-3, with D tentatively TRBD2 (5 bases). Trimming pared 2 bases from V and 0 bases from J, leaving 13 bases between. The CDR3 totals 16 residues. Per the germline V gene, CDR1 is SGHDT and CDR2 is YYEEEE. As DNA, the CDR3 is TGTGCCAGCAGCTTTGGTAGCGAGCCTAGCACAGATACGCAGTATTTT. Amino acids: CASSFGSEPSTDTQYF.

For the CDR3, the DNA is TGTGCCAGCAGCCTGAGACACGACGGCTATGGCTACACCTTC. This codes for CASSLRHDGYGYTF. This chain connects TRBV27 to TRBJ1-2; D not certain. V was clipped by 6 bases and J by 4 bases, with 15 bases between them. The CDR3 runs 14 residues. Germline CDR1 is MNHEY and CDR2 is SMNVEV (reference sequence).

The chain carries TRBV28 and TRBJ1-2; a weak D match, TRBD1 (5 bases). The germline V gene has CDR1 MDHEN and CDR2 SYDVKM. The CDR3 contains 15 residues. The V gene lost 6 bases and the J gene lost 1 base, with 15 bases spanning the gap. The CDR3 loop is CASSMRQLFNYGYTF. As DNA, the CDR3 is TGTGCCAGCAGCATGAGACAGTTATTTAACTATGGCTACACCTTC.

The V call is TRBV30, the J call TRBJ2-5; 7 bases line up with TRBD1. The CDR3 runs 15 residues. V shed 0 bases and J 4 bases; nucleotides not matched to a gene: 8. Germline V gene lookup returns CDR1 GTSNPN and CDR2 SVGIG (reference sequence). The chain's CDR3 is CAWSVLRGLRETQYF. Written as DNA, the CDR3 is TGTGCCTGGAGTGTACTCAGGGGGTTACGAGAGACCCAGTACTTC.

V usage is TRBV19 and J usage is TRBJ2-7; TRBD2 matches 9 bases. The CDR3 length is 14 residues. J was trimmed by 2 bases and V by 6 bases; bases with no gene match: 5. From germline, CDR1 is LNHDA and CDR2 SQIVND (reference sequence). The CDR3 protein is CASSSAGGPYEQYF. Here the CDR3 DNA reads TGTGCCAGTAGCTCGGCGGGAGGGCCCTACGAGCAGTACTTC.

The chain joins TRBV4-2 to TRBJ2-1; 10 bases align to TRBD2. The germline CDR1 and CDR2 sequences are LGHNA and YNFKEQ. The CDR3 length is 16 residues. After removal of 2 bases from V and 5 bases from J, the junction contained 6 bases not matched to a gene. The CDR3, as DNA: TGTGCCAGCAGCCAACCCACTAGCGGGATAAACAATGAGCAGTTCTTC. It codes for CASSQPTSGINNEQFF.

DNA of the CDR3: TGCAGTGCTAGGTGGGGCTCACCCCTCCACTTT. It translates to CSARWGSPLHF. The chain links TRBV20-1 to TRBJ1-6; the D gene is possibly TRBD1 (5 bases). V lost 3 bases, J lost 10 bases, and 7 bases lay in between. The CDR3 is made up of 11 amino acids. The germline V gene encodes CDR1 DFQATT and CDR2 SNEGSKA (reference sequence).

The CDR3 region has the DNA TGTGCCAGCAGCTTAGGGTCAGGGACAGATACGCAGTATTTT. Translation: CASSLGSGTDTQYF. The chain carries TRBV7-8 and TRBJ2-3; possibly TRBD1 for D (5 bases). Germline V CDR1 and CDR2: SGHVS, FQNEAQ. Trimming stripped 1 base from V and 3 bases from J, with 8 bases between. This CDR3 spans 14 amino acids.

The chain uses TRBV5-4 and TRBJ2-5, with TRBD1 identical over 11 bases. TRBJ2-7 explains the end of the DNA better; the J call may be wrong. The CDR3 is 15 amino acids. The germline V gene encodes CDR1 SGHNT and CDR2 YYREEE (reference sequence). CDR3 region: CASSLRTGGGYEQYF. CDR3 bases: TGTGCCAGCAGCCTCCGGACAGGGGGCGGCTACGAGCAGTACTTC.

The chain joins TRBV7-9 to TRBJ2-7, with D tentatively TRBD1 (6 bases). CDR1 and CDR2 from the germline V gene are SEHNR and FQNEAQ (reference sequence). CDR3 length: 15 residues. V was trimmed by 7 bases and J by 3 bases, leaving 19 bases between them. The DNA for the CDR3 is TGTGCCAGCACACCCTCCTCACAGGGCCACTACGAGCAGTACTTC. This encodes CASTPSSQGHYEQYF. The full variable domain, rest sourced from reference TRBV7-9 and TRBJ2-7, is DTGVSQNPRHKITKRGQNVTFRCDPISEHNRLYWYRQTLGQGPEFLTYFQNEAQLEKSRLLSDRFSAERPKGSFSTLEIQRTEQGDSAMYLCASTPSSQGHYEQYFGPGTRLTVT.

The rearrangement links TRBV10-3 to TRBJ1-1, with 7 bases that match TRBD1. V lost 0 bases and J lost 5; bases outside the gene matches: 15. Germline CDR1 and CDR2: ENHRY and SYGVKD. There are 18 residues in the CDR3. The CDR3 is CAISESPVTGLGGTEAFF. The CDR3 nucleotides read TGTGCCATCAGTGAGTCGCCAGTGACAGGGTTAGGAGGAACTGAAGCTTTCTTT.

The chain carries TRBV5-4 and TRBJ2-3, with TRBD2 identical over 7 bases. V lost 4 bases and J lost 3; bases outside the gene matches: 5. The CDR3 totals 14 residues. Per germline, CDR1 SGHNT and CDR2 YYREEE (reference sequence). The CDR3 nucleotides read TGTGCCAGCAGCCCACCCGGGAGGACAGATACGCAGTATTTT. This sequence encodes CASSPPGRTDTQYF.

This chain joins TRBV19 and TRBJ2-1; 12 nucleotides match TRBD2. The germline V gene encodes CDR1 LNHDA and CDR2 SQIVND (reference sequence). The CDR3 runs to 16 residues. J gave up 4 bases and V 5 bases, and 6 bases lay outside the gene matches. DNA of the CDR3: TGTGCCAGTAGTGTGTCTAGCGGGAGGGGGTACAATGAGCAGTTCTTC. Translated, it gives CASSVSSGRGYNEQFF.

The genes are TRBV13 and TRBJ2-1; 14 nucleotides line up with TRBD2. CDR1 is PRHDT, CDR2 FYEKMQ, per germline (reference sequence). V shed 5 bases, J shed 6 bases, and the junction held 6 bases outside the gene matches. This CDR3 comprises 16 residues. The CDR3 bases are TGTGCCAGCAGCACGTGGACTAGCGGGGGGCCCAATGAGCAGTTCTTC. It encodes CASSTWTSGGPNEQFF.

The gene calls are TRBV4-1 and TRBJ2-1, with 13 bases that match TRBD2. This CDR3 comprises 15 residues. Germline V gene lookup returns CDR1 MGHRA and CDR2 YSYEKL. The V and J ends lost 4 bases and 7 bases, in that order; junction bases with no gene match: 4. The CDR3 nucleotides read TGCGCCAGCAGCCGGACTAGCGGGAGCGGGAATGAGCAGTTCTTC. Its translation is CASSRTSGSGNEQFF.

The chain couples TRBV28 to TRBJ1-1; D is ambiguous. The V and J ends lost 2 bases and 1 base respectively, with 5 bases between them. Looked up from germline, CDR1 is MDHEN and CDR2 is SYDVKM. The CDR3 extends over 13 amino acids. CDR3 residues: CASSLGRNTEAFF. In DNA form, the CDR3 reads TGTGCCAGCAGTTTAGGGCGGAACACTGAAGCTTTCTTT.

This chain connects TRBV19 to TRBJ2-7, with 9 bases matching TRBD1. Germline V CDR1 and CDR2: LNHDA, SQIVND (reference sequence). This CDR3 comprises 15 residues. The ends lost 1 base at V and 2 bases at J; junction bases unmatched: 3. The CDR3 DNA follows: TGTGCCAGTAGTATAGGCACAGGGGGCCCCTACGAGCAGTACTTC. Translated: CASSIGTGGPYEQYF.

The chain is built from TRBV25-1 and TRBJ2-7, with a weak D call TRBD2 (7 bases). This CDR3 has 11 residues. From germline, CDR1 is MGHDK and CDR2 SYGVNS. V lost 5 bases, J lost 10 bases, and 12 bases lay in between. CDR3: CASSWGGAQYF. The CDR3 region has the DNA TGTGCCAGCAGTTGGGGGGGCGCACAGTACTTC.

The chain is built from TRBV27 and TRBJ2-7; 9 nucleotides match TRBD2. J was trimmed by 3 bases and V by 5 bases; bases with no gene match: 8. CDR3 size: 15 residues. Per germline, CDR1 MNHEY and CDR2 SMNVEV (reference sequence). In DNA, the CDR3 is TGTGCCAGCAGTATTAGCGGGAGCCCCTTCTACGAGCAGTACTTC. This translates into CASSISGSPFYEQYF.

The chain uses TRBV13 and TRBJ2-3; TRBD2 matches at 10 bases. The CDR3 length is 14 residues. The junction had 4 bases not matched to a gene; V was cut back by 6 bases and J by 4 bases. Germline CDR1 and CDR2: PRHDT and FYEKMQ (reference sequence). CDR3 loop: CASRVAGGPDTQYF. The CDR3 DNA sequence: TGTGCCAGCAGAGTAGCGGGAGGCCCAGATACGCAGTATTTT.

J is TRBJ1-1 and V is TRBV7-8; D is uncertain. V lost 2 bases, J lost 4 bases, and 11 bases lay in between. CDR1 and CDR2 (germline): SGHVS, FQNEAQ. CDR3 size: 14 residues. The CDR3 loop reads CASSLRPSGTEAFF. The CDR3 DNA reads as TGTGCCAGCAGCTTACGCCCCTCGGGCACTGAAGCTTTCTTT.

The J gene is TRBJ1-3, the V gene TRBV7-6; no clear D. The germline V and J ends were trimmed by 1 base and 1 base, with 8 bases remaining between them. CDR1 is SGHVS and CDR2 is FNYEAQ in the germline V gene. This CDR3 is 15 amino acids long. The CDR3 reads CASSLDSNSGNTIYF. The CDR3 region has the DNA TGTGCCAGCAGCTTAGACAGCAATTCTGGAAACACCATATATTTT.

The chain couples TRBV9 to TRBJ1-1, with 11 bases identical to TRBD1. The germline gives CDR1 SGDLS, CDR2 YYNGEE. The CDR3 length is 13 residues. J lost 6 bases, V lost 3 bases, and 1 base had no gene match. The CDR3 bases are TGTGCCAGCAGCGGGACAGGGGGCCCTGAAGCTTTCTTT. It specifies CASSGTGGPEAFF.